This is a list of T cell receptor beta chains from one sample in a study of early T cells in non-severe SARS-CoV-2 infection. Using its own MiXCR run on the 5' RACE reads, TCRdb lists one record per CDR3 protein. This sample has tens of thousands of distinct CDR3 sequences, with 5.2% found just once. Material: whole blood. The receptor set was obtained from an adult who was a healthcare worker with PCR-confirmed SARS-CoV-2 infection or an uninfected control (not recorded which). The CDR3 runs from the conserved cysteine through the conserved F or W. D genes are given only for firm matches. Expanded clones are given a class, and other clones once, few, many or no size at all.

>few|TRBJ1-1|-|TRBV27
TGTGCCAGCAGTTTGGGGACTGAAGCTTTCTTT
CASSLGTEAFF
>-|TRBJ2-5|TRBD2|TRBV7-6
TGTGCCAGCAGCTTAGCGGACGGGGGGGAGACCCAGTACTTC
CASSLADGGETQYF
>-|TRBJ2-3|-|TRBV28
TGTGCCAGCAGTAATAGTCTGGAAGGGGCAGATACGCAGTATTTT
CASSNSLEGADTQYF
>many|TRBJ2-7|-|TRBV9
TGTGCCAGCAGCGTAGGTCCCGAGGGCGGCAGAATCTCCTACGAGCAGTACTTC
CASSVGPEGGRISYEQYF
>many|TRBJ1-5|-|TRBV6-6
TGTGCCAGCAGGCCCCAGGGGTATAGCAATCAGCCCCAGCATTTT
CASRPQGYSNQPQHF
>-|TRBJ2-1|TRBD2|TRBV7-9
TGTGCCAGCACCCCCGCCATAGCGGGAGGGTCCCCCTACAATGAGCAGTTCTTC
CASTPAIAGGSPYNEQFF
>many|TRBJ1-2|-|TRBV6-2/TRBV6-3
TGTGCCAGCAGTTCCTCAGGGGTCGGCTACACCTTC
CASSSSGVGYTF
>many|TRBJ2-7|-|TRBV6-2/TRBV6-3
TGTGCCAGCACCCCTGGCGGATCCTACGAGCAGTACTTC
CASTPGGSYEQYF
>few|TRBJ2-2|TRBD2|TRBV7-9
TGTGCCAGCAGCCCCCGAACCGGACTAGCGGGCACCGGGGAGCTGTTTTTT
CASSPRTGLAGTGELFF
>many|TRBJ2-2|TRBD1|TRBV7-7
TGTGCCAGCAGCTTAGACAGGGGGAACACCGGGGAGCTGTTTTTT
CASSLDRGNTGELFF
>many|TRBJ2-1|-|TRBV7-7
TGTGCCAGCAGCCTGGGGCCCCTGAGTGATGAGCAGTTCTTC
CASSLGPLSDEQFF
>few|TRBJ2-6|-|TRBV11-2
TGTGCCAGCAGCCAAACTAGATCTGGGGCCAACGTCCTGACTTTC
CASSQTRSGANVLTF
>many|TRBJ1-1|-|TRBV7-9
TGTGCCAGCAGCTTAGAGGTGCAAAACACTGAAGCTTTCTTT
CASSLEVQNTEAFF
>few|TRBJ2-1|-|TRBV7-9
TGTGCCACAAGCTCGAGTGGCAATGAGCAGTTCTTC
CATSSSGNEQFF
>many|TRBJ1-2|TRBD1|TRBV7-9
TGTGCCAGCAGCTCAAGTCCGACAGGGGAGCACTATGGCTACACCTTC
CASSSSPTGEHYGYTF
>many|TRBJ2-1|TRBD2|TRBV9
TGTGCCAGCAGCGTTACGATTAGCGGGAACAATGAGCAGTTCTTC
CASSVTISGNNEQFF
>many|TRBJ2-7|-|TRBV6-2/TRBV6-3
TGTGCCAGCAGTTACCAGCGCTCCTACGAGCAGTACTTC
CASSYQRSYEQYF
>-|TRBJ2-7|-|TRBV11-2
TGTGCCAGCAGCTTACAGGGGAGCGGGCAAACCTACGAGCAGTACTTC
CASSLQGSGQTYEQYF
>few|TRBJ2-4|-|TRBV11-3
TGTGCCAGCAGCGCCCTCACGTCGGCCAAAAACATTCAGTACTTC
CASSALTSAKNIQYF
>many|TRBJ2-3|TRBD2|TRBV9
TGTGCCAGCAGCGTGACTAGCGGGAGCGGTGCAGATACGCAGTATTTT
CASSVTSGSGADTQYF
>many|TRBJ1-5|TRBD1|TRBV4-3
TGCGCCAGCAGCCAAGATAACACAGGGGTTCAGCCCCAGCATTTT
CASSQDNTGVQPQHF
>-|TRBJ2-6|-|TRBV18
TGTGCCAGCTCAGTAGGGTCATCCGGGGCCAACGTCCTGACTTTC
CASSVGSSGANVLTF
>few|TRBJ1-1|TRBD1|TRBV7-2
TGTGCCAGCAGCAATGGACAGGGGTCGGGCACTGAAGCTTTCTTT
CASSNGQGSGTEAFF
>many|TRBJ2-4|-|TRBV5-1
TGCGCCAGCACCCTAGAAGAGGGGGCCAAAAACATTCAGTACTTC
CASTLEEGAKNIQYF
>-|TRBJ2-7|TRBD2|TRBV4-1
TGCGCCAGCAGCCAAGCTAGCGGGACGTACGAGCAGTACTTC
CASSQASGTYEQYF
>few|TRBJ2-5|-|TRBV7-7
TGTGCCAGCAGCTTGACGGGGGTCGGCAGAGAGACCCAGTACTTC
CASSLTGVGRETQYF
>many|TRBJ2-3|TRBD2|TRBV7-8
TGTGCCAGCAGCTTAGACCCGCTCGGACTAGCGGGAGCGACAGATACGCAGTATTTT
CASSLDPLGLAGATDTQYF
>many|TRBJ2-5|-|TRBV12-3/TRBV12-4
TGTGCCAGCAGTTTCTCAAGCCAAGAGACCCAGTACTTC
CASSFSSQETQYF
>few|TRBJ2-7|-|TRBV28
TGTGCCAGCAGCCTGACAGAGATAAGGAACTACGAGCAGTACTTC
CASSLTEIRNYEQYF
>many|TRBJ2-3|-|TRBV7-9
TGTGCCAGCAGCTTACGCATCCGAGGGGGCACAGATACGCAGTATTTT
CASSLRIRGGTDTQYF
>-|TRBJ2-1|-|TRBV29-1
TGCAGCGTGGGGGTTGGTTGGGCGAACAATGAGCAGTTCTTC
CSVGVGWANNEQFF
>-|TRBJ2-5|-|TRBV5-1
TGCGCCAGCAGATCCGGGGCCCAAGAGACCCAGTACTTC
CASRSGAQETQYF
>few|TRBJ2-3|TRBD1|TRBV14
TGTGCCAGCAGCCCCACCGACAGGGGGCCGCTAGATACGCAGTATTTT
CASSPTDRGPLDTQYF
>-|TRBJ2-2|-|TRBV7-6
TGTGCCAGCAGCTCCGGCATCTATAGGACCGGGGAGCTGTTTTTT
CASSSGIYRTGELFF
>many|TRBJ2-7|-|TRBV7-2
TGTGCCAGCAGCTTAGTGGGCTACGAGCAGTACTTC
CASSLVGYEQYF
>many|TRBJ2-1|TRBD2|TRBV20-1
TGCAGTGCTGCGTCTAGCGGGAGATTTGGTGAGCAGTTCTTC
CSAASSGRFGEQFF
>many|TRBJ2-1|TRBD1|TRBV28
TGTGCCAGCAGTTCTGAGACAGGGATATACAATGAGCAGTTCTTC
CASSSETGIYNEQFF
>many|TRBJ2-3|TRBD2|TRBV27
TGTGCCAGCAGTTTGCGGGAGGGCCTCACAGATACGCAGTATTTT
CASSLREGLTDTQYF
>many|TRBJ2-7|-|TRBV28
TGTGCCAGCAGCCCTGAGTTTGCGAGCCCGAAGCAGTACTTC
CASSPEFASPKQYF
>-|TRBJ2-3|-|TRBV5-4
TGTGCCAGCAGCTTGGGGACTTCACAGGGATACACAGATACGCAGTATTTT
CASSLGTSQGYTDTQYF
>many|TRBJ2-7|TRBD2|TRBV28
TGTGCCAGCAGTCTTAGCGGGCCTATCTACGAGCAGTACTTC
CASSLSGPIYEQYF
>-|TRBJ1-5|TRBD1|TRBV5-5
TGTGCCAGCAGCGGGTCGGGACAGTTCAATCAGCCCCAGCATTTT
CASSGSGQFNQPQHF
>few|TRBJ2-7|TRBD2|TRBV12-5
TGTGCTAGTGGTAAAACGACTAGCGGGACCTACGAGCAGTACTTC
CASGKTTSGTYEQYF
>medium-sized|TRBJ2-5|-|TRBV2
TGTGCCAGCTTAAAGGGCGAGACCCAGTACTTC
CASLKGETQYF
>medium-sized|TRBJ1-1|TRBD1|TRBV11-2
TGTGCCAGCAGCTCCCCGACAGGGAGAGCTTTCTTT
CASSSPTGRAFF
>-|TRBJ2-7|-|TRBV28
TGTGCCACCTCCTATTACTACGAGCAGTACTTC
CATSYYYEQYF
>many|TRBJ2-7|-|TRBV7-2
TGTGCCAGCAGCCCGCCCCCAACAGGGTCCTACGAGCAGTACTTC
CASSPPPTGSYEQYF
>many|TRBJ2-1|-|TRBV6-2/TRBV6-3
TGTGCCAGCAGTTACGGTACGGGAAGTGAGCAGTTCTTC
CASSYGTGSEQFF
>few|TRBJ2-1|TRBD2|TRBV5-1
TGCGCCAGCAGCTACTCTAGCGGGAGTACGAATGAGCAGTTCTTC
CASSYSSGSTNEQFF
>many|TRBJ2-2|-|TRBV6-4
TGTGCCAGCAGTGACCCTACATCCGGGGAGCTGTTTTTT
CASSDPTSGELFF
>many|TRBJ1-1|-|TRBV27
TGTGCCAGCAGCCGAAGAAGGAGAGACAACACTGAAGCTTTCTTT
CASSRRRRDNTEAFF
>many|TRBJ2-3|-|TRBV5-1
TGCGCCAGTGTGAGCGGTAACACAGATACGCAGTATTTT
CASVSGNTDTQYF
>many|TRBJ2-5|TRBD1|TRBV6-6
TGTGCCAGCAGTTACGGGGACAGGGGGCTGGAGACCCAGTACTTC
CASSYGDRGLETQYF
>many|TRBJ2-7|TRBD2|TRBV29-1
TGCAGCGTCGTGACTAGCGCCGCTTACGAGCAGTACTTC
CSVVTSAAYEQYF
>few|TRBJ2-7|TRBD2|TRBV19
TGTGCCAGTAGTAGCGGACTAGCGGGAGCCAACGAGCAGTACTTC
CASSSGLAGANEQYF
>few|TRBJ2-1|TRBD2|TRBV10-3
TGTGCCATCAGTGAGTCGGCTAGCGGGTTTTACAATGAGCAGTTCTTC
CAISESASGFYNEQFF
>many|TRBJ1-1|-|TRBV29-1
TGCAGCGTTGACGCAGGGGTTCTGAACACTGAAGCTTTCTTT
CSVDAGVLNTEAFF
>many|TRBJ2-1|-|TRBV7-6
TGTGCCAGCAGCCTCGGACTATACTTATACAATGAGCAGTTCTTC
CASSLGLYLYNEQFF
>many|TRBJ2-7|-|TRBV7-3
TGTGCCAGCAGCTCGGCACCAGCTCGAGAGCAGTACTTC
CASSSAPAREQYF